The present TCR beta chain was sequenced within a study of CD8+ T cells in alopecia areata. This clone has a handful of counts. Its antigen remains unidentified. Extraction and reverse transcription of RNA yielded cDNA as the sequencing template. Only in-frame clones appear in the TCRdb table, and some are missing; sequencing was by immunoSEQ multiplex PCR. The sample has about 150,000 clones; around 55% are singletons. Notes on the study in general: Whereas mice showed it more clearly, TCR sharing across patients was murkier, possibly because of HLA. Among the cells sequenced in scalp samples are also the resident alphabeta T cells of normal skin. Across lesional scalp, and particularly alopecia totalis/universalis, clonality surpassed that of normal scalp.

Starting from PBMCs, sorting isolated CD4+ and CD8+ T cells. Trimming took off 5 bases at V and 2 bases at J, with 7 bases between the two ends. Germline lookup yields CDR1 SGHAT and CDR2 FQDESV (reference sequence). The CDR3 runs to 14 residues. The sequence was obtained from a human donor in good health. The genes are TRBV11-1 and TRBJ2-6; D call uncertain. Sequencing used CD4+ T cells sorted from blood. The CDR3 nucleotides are TGTGCCAGCAGCGCTTGGACTGGGGCCAACGTCCTGACTTTC. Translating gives CASSAWTGANVLTF.